These 18 T cell receptor beta chains were all obtained from the same sample, sequenced in a study of shared clonotypes between healthy human individuals. Sequenced by immunoSEQ multiplex PCR; TCRdb stores in-frame clones only, minus some. The table has approximately 320,000 clones, 80% to 90% seen once; the top ten hold 16%. The specimen was memory CD8+ T cells sorted from blood. Specified subset: CD45RO+ cells pooled with CCR7-negative TemRA cells. The receptors originated from a man aged 18 to 29 in good health.

This chain joins TRBV19 and TRBJ1-1; D unclear. CDR1 and CDR2 (germline): LNHDA, SQIVND (reference sequence). The CDR3 spans 11 residues. The V and J ends lost 1 base and 7 bases respectively, with 4 bases between them. The CDR3 nucleotides read TGTGCCAGTAGTATAGGAGGTGAAGCTTTCTTT. Its translation is CASSIGGEAFF.

This chain connects TRBV27 to TRBJ1-1, with TRBD1 matching over 8 bases. J was trimmed by 1 base and V by 10 bases; bases with no gene match: 8. Germline V lookup: CDR1 MNHEY, CDR2 SMNVEV (reference sequence). The CDR3 is 14 amino acids. DNA of the CDR3: TGTGCCACCAGAAACACAGGGGGGAACACTGAAGCTTTCTTT. Translation: CATRNTGGNTEAFF.

The gene calls are TRBV9 and TRBJ2-5; 7 bases match TRBD2. After removal of 4 bases from V and 5 bases from J, the junction contained 8 bases not matched to a gene. The length of the CDR3 is 14 residues. Per germline, CDR1 SGDLS and CDR2 YYNGEE. For the CDR3, the DNA is TGTGCCAGCAGCCTGCCGGGGGAGGGTGAGACCCAGTACTTC. As protein: CASSLPGEGETQYF. Drawing the rest from reference TRBV9 and TRBJ2-5, the complete variable domain is DSGVTQTPKHLITATGQRVTLRCSPRSGDLSVYWYQQSLDQGLQFLIQYYNGEERAKGNILERFSAQQFPDLHSELNLSSLELGDSALYFCASSLPGEGETQYFGPGTRLLVL.

This clone was recorded many times. The chain couples TRBV4-3 to TRBJ1-1; D not certain. Between the trimmed V and J ends, which lost 1 base and 1 base, there was a span of 10 bases. Germline CDR1 is LGHNA and CDR2 is YSLEER. The CDR3 contains 15 residues. The CDR3 DNA reads as TGCGCCAGCAGCCAAGTTTACACCGAGAACACTGAAGCTTTCTTT. Amino acid sequence: CASSQVYTENTEAFF.

This chain joins TRBV4-1 and TRBJ2-7; 7 positions match TRBD2. V lost 0 bases to trimming and J lost 3 bases; unmatched junction nucleotides: 5. CDR1 is MGHRA and CDR2 is YSYEKL in the germline V gene. The length of the CDR3 is 15 residues. The CDR3 spells CASSQESGGGYEQYF. The CDR3 bases are TGCGCCAGCAGCCAAGAATCGGGGGGAGGCTACGAGCAGTACTTC.

The V call is TRBV7-9, the J call TRBJ2-3; D remains ambiguous. The CDR3 extends over 17 amino acids. V gave up 6 bases and J gave up 2 bases, with 21 bases separating them. Germline CDR1 SEHNR, CDR2 FQNEAQ (reference sequence). The CDR3 loop is CASSPRGTTVYTDTQYF. The CDR3 DNA is TGTGCCAGCAGTCCTCGCGGTACCACGGTTTACACAGATACGCAGTATTTT.

The chain combines TRBV2 with TRBJ1-1, with D possibly TRBD1 on 6 matching bases. The germline gives CDR1 SNHLY, CDR2 FYNNEI. This CDR3 is built from 15 residues. Trimming removed 2 bases at V and 3 bases at J, with 13 bases between. The CDR3 reads CASSETLTGYTEAFF. The CDR3 DNA follows: TGTGCCAGCAGTGAAACACTTACAGGGTACACTGAAGCTTTCTTT.

The gene calls are TRBV2 and TRBJ1-2; D is unresolved. CDR3 size: 10 residues. Germline loops: CDR1 SNHLY, CDR2 FYNNEI. V was clipped by 6 bases and J by 6 bases, with 5 bases between them. CDR3 in DNA: TGTGCCAGCAGGGTTAATGGCTACACCTTC. Amino acid sequence: CASRVNGYTF.

The rearrangement joins TRBV5-1 to TRBJ2-1, with 11 bases that match TRBD2. V was clipped by 4 bases and J by 3 bases; unmatched bases: 6. The CDR3 is 16 residues long. Germline loops: CDR1 SGHRS, CDR2 YFSETQ. DNA for the CDR3: TGCGCCAGCAGCACGATGGGACTAGCGGTCTACAATGAGCAGTTCTTC. Its protein is CASSTMGLAVYNEQFF.

This chain joins TRBV5-1 and TRBJ2-1, with D unresolved. The CDR3 runs 15 residues. Germline V gene lookup returns CDR1 SGHRS and CDR2 YFSETQ. Trimming stripped 5 bases from V and 3 bases from J, with 15 bases between. DNA of the CDR3: TGCGCCAGCAGACCCCCGGAGCGACTCTACAATGAGCAGTTCTTC. It is translated as CASRPPERLYNEQFF.

Note on this clone: One junction end does not reproduce the germline sequence, and a read error may be involved. The chain carries TRBV10-1 and TRBJ2-7, with 9 bases identical to TRBD1. The germline V gene encodes CDR1 WNHNN and CDR2 SYGVQD (reference sequence). This CDR3 contains 13 residues. This chain's CDR3 is CASVTGGSCEQYF. Written as DNA, the CDR3 is TGCGCCAGCGTGACAGGGGGGTCCTGCGAGCAGTACTTC.

This sequence joins TRBV11-2 and TRBJ2-5; weak D call: TRBD2 (6 bases). This CDR3 comprises 18 residues. CDR1 and CDR2 from the germline V gene are SGHAT and FQNNGV. Trimming removed 1 base from V and 0 bases from J, with 18 bases in between. The CDR3 bases are TGTGCCAGCAGCTTAGGGGGGGTGGCAGGAAGCAACCAAGAGACCCAGTACTTC. Residues: CASSLGGVAGSNQETQYF.

The rearrangement links TRBV27 to TRBJ1-2, with TRBD1 as a possible D gene (6 bases). The V end was cut by 6 bases, the J end by 6 bases, with 20 bases between. Germline V CDR1 and CDR2: MNHEY, SMNVEV (reference sequence). CDR3 length: 15 residues. CDR3 sequence reads: CASSPLAGVTHGYTF. The DNA for the CDR3 is TGTGCCAGCAGCCCCCTGGCAGGGGTGACCCATGGCTACACCTTC.

This clone is a singleton in its sample. The rearrangement links TRBV7-9 to TRBJ2-7; D not resolved. CDR3 length equals 14 residues. Trimming removed 1 base from V and 2 bases from J, with 9 bases in between. Germline V gene lookup returns CDR1 SEHNR and CDR2 FQNEAQ (reference sequence). The CDR3 DNA follows: TGTGCCAGCAGCTTAGTCCGGTTTCCCTACGAGCAGTACTTC. Its protein product is CASSLVRFPYEQYF.

V is TRBV28 and J is TRBJ2-2; unclear D gene. V lost 8 bases to trimming and J lost 6 bases, with 16 bases between them. The CDR3 totals 14 residues. Germline V gene data show CDR1 as MDHEN and CDR2 as SYDVKM. The CDR3: CASDTLGVSGELFF. The CDR3 DNA reads as TGTGCCAGCGATACTCTCGGTGTGTCCGGGGAGCTGTTTTTT.

The V call is TRBV4-3, the J call TRBJ1-1, with unresolved D. The CDR3 is 16 residues long. Trimming pared 1 base from V and 2 bases from J, leaving 14 bases between. Germline CDR1 LGHNA, CDR2 YSLEER. The CDR3 region is CASSQVYLTANTEAFF. CDR3 nucleotides: TGCGCCAGCAGCCAAGTTTATCTAACAGCAAACACTGAAGCTTTCTTT.

The chain couples TRBV29-1 to TRBJ2-3, with 11 positions matching TRBD2. CDR1 is SQVTM and CDR2 is ANQGSEA in the germline V gene. V lost 7 bases to trimming and J lost 4 bases; unmatched junction nucleotides: 22. The CDR3 has 19 amino acids. This CDR3 is CSALGIMTLAGGQADTQYF. DNA of the CDR3: TGCAGCGCCCTGGGGATCATGACTTTAGCGGGAGGGCAGGCAGATACGCAGTATTTT.

The V gene is TRBV5-6, the J gene TRBJ2-3; D uncertain. Trimming removed 0 bases from V and 2 bases from J, with 7 bases in between. CDR3 length: 14 residues. CDR1 and CDR2 from the germline V gene are SGHDT and YYEEEE. The CDR3 here is CASSLVRPTDTQYF. The CDR3 DNA sequence: TGTGCCAGCAGCTTGGTTCGTCCCACAGATACGCAGTATTTT.